This T cell receptor beta chain was recorded in a study of cytomegalovirus exposure and HLA in healthy donors. Study background: Drawn from HLA-typed donors, some 80 million unique TCRs were held in an early data release. Overall study results and limits: In an earlier analysis, about 87% or about 30%: the productive usage of most TCR beta V segments. A highly shared variant cluster was judged a likely technical artifact.

As for this clone: Antigen: not known.

Vbeta (60) and Jbeta (13) primers were used in the PCR. Profiling relied on immunoSEQ multiplex PCR, and the TCRdb table lists in-frame clones only, not all of them. The sample has 130,000 to 150,000 clones; around four fifths are singletons. J lost 2 bases, V lost 5 bases, and 10 bases had no gene match. The CDR3 runs to 15 residues. Germline CDR1 and CDR2: SGHNT and YYREEE (reference sequence). Source material: PBMCs. J is TRBJ2-7 and V is TRBV5-4; TRBD1 agrees at 7 bases. This TCR was sampled from a man aged 25-40 years in good health and CMV-seronegative. The CDR3 loop reads CASSGDSGTAYEQYF. In DNA, the CDR3 is TGTGCCAGCAGTGGAGACTCCGGGACAGCCTACGAGCAGTACTTC.